The 11 T cell receptor beta chains given below trace back to one sample, sequenced in a study of ipilimumab plus nivolumab after autologous stem cell transplantation. Data came from immunoSEQ multiplex PCR; TCRdb stores just in-frame clones and leaves some out. Seen here are tens of thousands of clones, around 93% observed once, and the top ten hold around 1%. Source: PBMCs, taken in a trial of ipilimumab plus nivolumab as post-transplant consolidation. The receptors derive from a male donor with multiple myeloma.

The chain couples TRBV7-3 to TRBJ2-3, with D possibly being TRBD2 (5 bases). Trimming cost V 2 bases and J 2 bases, with 8 bases left between them. The CDR3 has 14 amino acids. Germline lookup yields CDR1 SGHTA and CDR2 FQGTGA. The CDR3 nucleotides read TGTGCCAGCAGCTTATACGGGATCACAGATACGCAGTATTTT. Translated: CASSLYGITDTQYF.

The genes are TRBV27 and TRBJ2-3; 8 positions match TRBD2. Germline V gene data show CDR1 as MNHEY and CDR2 as SMNVEV (reference sequence). V lost 2 bases, J lost 1 base, and 14 bases stayed unmatched. This CDR3 has 19 residues. The CDR3 region is CASSLTPGRASGRTDTQYF. CDR3 coding DNA: TGTGCCAGCAGTTTAACCCCGGGTAGGGCTAGCGGGCGCACAGATACGCAGTATTTT.

The table lists this clone with a few counts. The rearrangement uses TRBV5-1 and TRBJ2-1; tentative D call: TRBD1 (5 bases). Germline values: CDR1 SGHRS, CDR2 YFSETQ. Trimming removed 4 bases at V and 4 bases at J, with 12 bases between. The CDR3 extends over 14 amino acids. The CDR3 loop is CASSQGESYNEQFF. The CDR3 DNA reads TGCGCCAGCAGCCAGGGTGAGTCTTACAATGAGCAGTTCTTC.

This chain joins TRBV15 and TRBJ1-2; 11 nucleotides align to TRBD1. Germline V gene sequence: CDR1 LNHNV, CDR2 YYDKDF (reference sequence). This CDR3 has 18 residues. Trimming at V came to 5 bases and at J to 5 bases, leaving 16 bases not matched to a gene. This chain's CDR3 is CATSRGRDRGALQYGYTF. CDR3 nucleotide sequence: TGTGCCACCAGCCGGGGCCGGGACAGGGGGGCTTTGCAGTATGGCTACACCTTC. Full variable domain (rest looked up from reference TRBV15 and TRBJ1-2): DAMVIQNPRYQVTQFGKPVTLSCSQTLNHNVMYWYQQKSSQAPKLLFHYYDKDFNNEADTPDNFQSRRPNTSFCFLDIRSPGLGDTAMYLCATSRGRDRGALQYGYTFGSGTRLTVV.

V usage is TRBV4-2 and J usage is TRBJ2-2; D not resolved. Between the trimmed V and J ends, which lost 1 base and 5 bases, there was a span of 11 bases. The CDR3 has 15 residues. Germline values: CDR1 LGHNA, CDR2 YNFKEQ. The CDR3 is CASSQVPGETGELFF. In DNA form, the CDR3 reads TGTGCCAGCAGCCAAGTGCCAGGAGAGACCGGGGAGCTGTTTTTT.

J is TRBJ2-2 and V is TRBV7-3; TRBD1 might be the D (6 bases). Germline assignment: CDR1 SGHTA and CDR2 FQGTGA. V was trimmed by 1 base and J by 1 base, leaving 10 bases between them. This CDR3 region has 16 residues. CDR3 nucleotides: TGTGCCAGCAGCTTAAACAGGGTAAAGAACACCGGGGAGCTGTTTTTT. Protein: CASSLNRVKNTGELFF.

V is TRBV28 and J is TRBJ2-1; the match to TRBD2 covers 13 bases. This CDR3 region has 18 residues. V shed 4 bases, J shed 4 bases, and the junction held 10 bases outside the gene matches. The germline gives CDR1 MDHEN, CDR2 SYDVKM. In DNA, the CDR3 is TGTGCCAGCAGTTCCGGACTAGCGGGAGATCTGGGGTACAATGAGCAGTTCTTC. Residues: CASSSGLAGDLGYNEQFF.

V and J are TRBV27 and TRBJ2-1, with TRBD1 as a possible D gene (5 bases). V lost 6 bases to trimming and J lost 0 bases, with 12 bases between them. CDR1 and CDR2 from the germline V gene are MNHEY and SMNVEV (reference sequence). The CDR3 covers 15 residues. Here the CDR3 reads CASSPDSFSYNEQFF. CDR3 coding DNA: TGTGCCAGCAGCCCAGACAGTTTCTCCTACAATGAGCAGTTCTTC.

The V and J genes are TRBV25-1 and TRBJ2-7; no clear D. The V gene lost 8 bases and the J gene lost 4 bases, with 9 bases spanning the gap. Germline V gene lookup returns CDR1 MGHDK and CDR2 SYGVNS. This CDR3 contains 11 residues. CDR3 protein: CASAASYEQYF. The CDR3 nucleotides read TGTGCCAGCGCCGCGTCGTACGAGCAGTACTTC.

V gene TRBV7-3 combines with J gene TRBJ2-3; 8 bases map to TRBD2. Trimming took 3 bases from V and 3 from J; bases not matched to a gene: 5. The length of the CDR3 is 15 residues. The germline CDR1 and CDR2 sequences are SGHTA and FQGTGA. The CDR3 bases are TGTGCCAGCAGCTTCAGCGGGAGTTTGACAGATACGCAGTATTTT. It codes for CASSFSGSLTDTQYF.

The rearrangement joins TRBV11-2 to TRBJ2-1, with TRBD2 identical over 9 bases. The germline gives CDR1 SGHAT, CDR2 FQNNGV. The CDR3 extends over 14 amino acids. With 5 bases clipped from V and 7 bases from J, the junction kept 6 bases outside the gene matches. CDR3 DNA sequence: TGTGCCAGCAGCACCCTGCGGGAGGGGAATGAGCAGTTCTTC. Translation: CASSTLREGNEQFF.